This T cell receptor beta chain came from a study of graft-versus-host responses after intestinal transplantation. This CDR3 comprises 13 residues. CDR1 is SGHVS and CDR2 is FQNEAQ in the germline V gene. V gave up 5 bases and J gave up 2 bases, with 9 bases separating them. Here immunoSEQ multiplex PCR was the method, and the copy in TCRdb shows in-frame clones only, minus some. The profile shows more than 85,000 clones, roughly 80% of them singletons. About this clone itself: Its antigen remains unknown.

The sample here was unstimulated CD4+ T cells sorted from spleen or lymph node cells, taken before intestinal transplant. This chain connects TRBV7-8 to TRBJ1-2; D possibly corresponds to TRBD1 (6 bases). The TCR sequence derives from a human donor who received an intestinal transplant. CDR3 in DNA: TGTGCCAGCAGCCCCGACAGGAACTATGGCTACACCTTC. It codes for CASSPDRNYGYTF.